Below, one T cell receptor beta chain is given with its context. Its antigen is currently unknown. This entry comes from a study of T cell responses to AZD1222 COVID-19 vaccine. Study summary: Second-dose timings of about 4 or about 12 weeks were pooled.

The CDR3 has 13 residues. With 2 bases removed from V and 4 bases from J, the gap between germline ends came to 6 bases. Germline V gives CDR1 SGHRS, CDR2 YFSETQ. Sequencing used immunoSEQ multiplex PCR; TCRdb keeps in-frame clones, though not all of them. Of about 130,000 clones listed, nearly 95% are singletons. Whole-study results and caveats: White British people made up most donors, females outnumbered males, and clonal diversity was possibly underestimated.

Here the sequenced sample was peripheral blood, taken on day 0 of AZD1222 vaccination. This receptor was obtained from an adult in good health. The chain employs TRBV5-1 and TRBJ2-2; the D is unclear. CDR3 amino acids: CASSFQTTGELFF. The CDR3 nucleotides are TGCGCCAGCAGCTTCCAGACCACCGGGGAGCTGTTTTTT.